The 6 T cell receptor beta chains presented below share a single source sample, sequenced in a study of blood T cells in healthy people across ages. A J-beta primer mix and a sample-barcoded 5' primer were used in a second PCR of roughly 7 to 12 cycles. TCRdb analysed the 5' RACE reads with MiXCR anew, one entry per CDR3 protein. The repertoire holds over 550,000 distinct CDR3 sequences, under 30% seen once, with 15% to 18% in the top ten. Sample: blood. The receptors here all came from an elderly woman in good health.

The genes are TRBV4-3 and TRBJ2-5; 10 bases agree with TRBD2. The DNA end is a closer match to TRBJ2-7, so the J assignment may be wrong. CDR1 and CDR2 (germline): LGHNA, YSLEER. The CDR3 covers 19 residues. The CDR3 spells CASSQDLEEPGLAIYEQYF. CDR3 nucleotides: TGCGCCAGCAGCCAAGATTTGGAAGAGCCGGGACTAGCGATCTACGAGCAGTACTTC.

This clonotype was picked up many times. V is TRBV11-2 and J is TRBJ2-3; D is tentatively TRBD1 or TRBD2 (5 bases each). Trimming removed 4 bases from V and 1 base from J, with 12 bases in between. CDR1 SGHAT and CDR2 FQNNGV come from the germline V gene. This CDR3 spans 15 amino acids. The CDR3 spells CASSSIGAGTDTQYF. As DNA, the CDR3 is TGTGCCAGCAGCTCTATCGGGGCGGGCACAGATACGCAGTATTTT.

This clonotype has a count of ten or more. This chain uses TRBV6-2 or TRBV6-3 with TRBJ2-1; 10 positions match TRBD2. Per germline, CDR1 MNHEY and CDR2 SVGEGT. The junction had 12 bases not matched to a gene; V was cut back by 4 bases and J by 6 bases. CDR3 length equals 17 residues. The CDR3 DNA is TGTGCCAGCAGTTCCTTCCCCAAAGCGGGGGGGCCCAATGAGCAGTTCTTC. Residues: CASSSFPKAGGPNEQFF.

This clonotype was seen more than once but under ten times. A single base separates this from a much larger clone, so it may be a read error. The J gene is TRBJ2-3, the V gene TRBV7-6; 10 bases align to TRBD2. This CDR3 is 16 amino acids long. From germline, CDR1 is SGHVS and CDR2 FNYEAQ. The CDR3 protein is CAGSLGASGGPDTQYF. CDR3 DNA sequence: TGTGCCGGCAGCTTAGGGGCTAGCGGGGGCCCCGATACGCAGTATTTT.

The genes are TRBV10-3 and TRBJ2-7, with D possibly TRBD1 on 6 matching bases. Germline loops: CDR1 ENHRY, CDR2 SYGVKD. V was shortened by 4 bases and J by 2 bases, with 15 bases between the two germline ends. This CDR3 has 15 residues. The CDR3 nucleotides are TGTGCCATCAGTGGTTCGGACAGACAAACCTACGAGCAGTACTTC. Amino acids: CAISGSDRQTYEQYF.

This clonotype was counted at least ten times. The J gene is TRBJ2-1, the V gene TRBV9, with 10 bases fitting TRBD2. Trimming took 0 bases from V and 7 from J; bases not matched to a gene: 10. The germline V gene has CDR1 SGDLS and CDR2 YYNGEE. The CDR3 consists of 17 residues. DNA of the CDR3: TGTGCCAGCAGCGTAGTCGGTAGCGGGGGGATCCAGAATGAGCAGTTCTTC. Translation gives CASSVVGSGGIQNEQFF.